These 13 T cell receptor beta chains were sequenced from one sample in a study of T-cell reconstitution after alpha-beta-depleted transplantation in children. Construction of the TCRbeta library involved unique molecular identifiers. Each CDR3 protein gets one entry after TCRdb re-called the PCR reads with MiXCR. The sample includes more than 550,000 distinct CDR3 sequences, over 9.5% of them seen just once. This material consisted of PBMCs from the stem cell graft donor, taken from the stem cell graft. The receptors shown here come from a human donor who donated a stem cell graft to a child with acute myeloid leukemia.

CDR3 coding DNA: TGCAGCGTTAGGGGGCCGGGGACAGATACGCAGTATTTT. Amino acids: CSVRGPGTDTQYF. J is TRBJ2-3 and V is TRBV29-1, with 7 bases aligning to TRBD1. The CDR3 is 13 amino acids. With 5 bases clipped from V and 3 bases from J, the junction kept 5 bases outside the gene matches. Per the germline V gene, CDR1 is SQVTM and CDR2 is ANQGSEA.

This clonotype was counted at least ten times. The rearrangement joins TRBV6-1 to TRBJ2-7; possibly TRBD1 or TRBD2 for D (5 bases each). The germline V gene has CDR1 MNHNS and CDR2 SASEGT. V was shortened by 4 bases and J by 4 bases, with 14 bases between the two germline ends. This CDR3 has 14 amino acids. The CDR3 protein is CASSGTGTAYEQYF. CDR3 in DNA: TGTGCCAGCAGTGGAACTGGGACGGCGTACGAGCAGTACTTC.

This clonotype showed up just a few times. This sequence joins TRBV10-3 and TRBJ1-5; D is possibly TRBD1 (5 bases). The CDR3 has 15 residues. The V gene's germline CDR1 is ENHRY and CDR2 SYGVKD. Between the trimmed V and J ends, which lost 2 bases and 4 bases, there was a span of 12 bases. The CDR3 is CAISETRGENQPQHF. In DNA form, the CDR3 reads TGTGCCATCAGTGAGACAAGGGGCGAGAATCAGCCCCAGCATTTT.

There are many counts of this clonotype. V gene TRBV12-3 or TRBV12-4 combines with J gene TRBJ2-1; maybe TRBD2 (5 bases). V dropped 3 bases and J dropped 0 bases, with 12 bases sitting between them. This CDR3 spans 16 amino acids. In DNA, the CDR3 is TGTGCCAGCAGTTTGCGGGTGACCCGCTCCTACAATGAGCAGTTCTTC. Translating gives CASSLRVTRSYNEQFF.

The chain couples TRBV9 to TRBJ2-5, with D uncertain. This CDR3 comprises 14 residues. The V gene's germline CDR1 is SGDLS and CDR2 YYNGEE. Trimming shortened V by 3 bases and J by 5 bases, and 14 bases separated the two germline ends. CDR3 residues: CASSAMDLRETQYF. Written as DNA, the CDR3 is TGTGCCAGCAGCGCAATGGACCTAAGGGAGACCCAGTACTTC.

The CDR3 DNA reads TGTGCCACCAGCAGTGGACTAGTAAACAATGAGCAGTTCTTC. It encodes CATSSGLVNNEQFF. This sequence joins TRBV15 and TRBJ2-1; 7 bases map to TRBD2. The CDR3 contains 14 residues. V was pared by 3 bases and J by 5 bases, with 4 bases of the junction left unmatched. Germline loops: CDR1 LNHNV, CDR2 YYDKDF (reference sequence).

The V call is TRBV28, the J call TRBJ2-1; D might be TRBD2 (6 bases). V gave up 3 bases and J gave up 16 bases, with 13 bases separating them. Germline assignment: CDR1 MDHEN and CDR2 SYDVKM. The CDR3 covers 11 residues. CDR3 sequence (DNA): TGTGCCAGCAGTTTTGAGACTAGAGCATTCTTC. This codes for CASSFETRAFF.

This clonotype was counted only a few times. The chain is built from TRBV10-2 and TRBJ1-3; D gene uncertain. V was cut by 0 bases and J by 4 bases, with 7 bases left in between. Per germline, CDR1 WSHSY and CDR2 SAAADI. The CDR3 consists of 14 residues. The CDR3 protein is CASSESGSGNTIYF. As DNA, the CDR3 is TGCGCCAGCAGTGAGTCAGGATCCGGAAACACCATATATTTT.

This clonotype has a count of ten or more. The V gene is TRBV10-2, the J gene TRBJ2-5; weak D call: TRBD2 (6 bases). V shed 5 bases and J shed 0 bases, with 19 bases lying between them. CDR3 size: 17 residues. CDR1 is WSHSY, CDR2 SAAADI, per germline. The CDR3, as DNA: TGCGCCAGCAGTTCGCTTGGTAGCGGAGCGTACCAAGAGACCCAGTACTTC. Translating it yields CASSSLGSGAYQETQYF.

This clonotype showed up just a few times. The chain carries TRBV3-1 and TRBJ1-4; 8 bases map to TRBD1. The CDR3 is 17 residues long. Germline V gene sequence: CDR1 LGHDT, CDR2 YNNKEL (reference sequence). Trimming took 0 bases from V and 8 from J; bases not matched to a gene: 11. The CDR3: CASSQDPRQGLREKLFF. The CDR3 DNA sequence: TGTGCCAGCAGCCAAGACCCCCGACAGGGGCTACGGGAAAAACTGTTTTTT. Full variable domain (outside the CDR3, taken from reference TRBV3-1 and TRBJ1-4): DTAVSQTPKYLVTQMGNDKSIKCEQNLGHDTMYWYKQDSKKFLKIMFSYNNKELIINETVPNRFSPKSPDKAHLNLHINSLELGDSAVYFCASSQDPRQGLREKLFFGSGTQLSVL.

The sample holds a few counts of this clonotype. The J gene is TRBJ2-1, the V gene TRBV4-3, with D possibly being TRBD2 (6 bases). CDR1 is LGHNA, CDR2 YSLEER, per germline. The CDR3 is 15 residues long. With 6 bases removed from V and 5 bases from J, the gap between germline ends came to 17 bases. CDR3 bases: TGCGCCAGCAGTCGGGGGTCAACGGGGGACAATGAGCAGTTCTTC. It is translated as CASSRGSTGDNEQFF.

Worth noting for this clonotype: A junction boundary mismatches the germline segment, possibly from a read error. This chain uses TRBV28 with TRBJ2-7; 9 nucleotides align to TRBD1. CDR1 MDHEN and CDR2 SYDVKM come from the germline V gene. CDR3 length: 15 amino acids. Here the CDR3 reads CASSFMTGGDYEQYF. The CDR3 bases are TGTGCCAGCAGTTTTATGACAGGGGGAGACTACGAACAGTACTTC.

There are a few counts of this clonotype. The CDR3 sequence is CASSQDGQRYEQYF. CDR3 bases: TGCGCCAGCAGCCAAGATGGGCAGCGCTACGAGCAGTACTTC. The V call is TRBV4-3, the J call TRBJ2-7; no reliable D call. V lost 0 bases to trimming and J lost 3 bases, with 9 bases between them. There are 14 residues in the CDR3. Germline CDR1 reads LGHNA; CDR2 reads YSLEER.